This T cell receptor (beta chain) is drawn from a study of OX40 agonist ivuxolimab in advanced cancers. Study background: Patients received ivuxolimab, an agonistic anti-OX40 (CD134) antibody.

The V gene lost 2 bases and the J gene lost 2 bases, with 13 bases spanning the gap. This CDR3 is 15 amino acids long. Per germline, CDR1 MNHNY and CDR2 SVGAGI (reference sequence). General study results and limits: Partial responders at 0.1-3.0 mg/kg showed near-lowest clonal expansion. A proportion of nonresponders additionally exhibited low normalized T-cell clonal expansion.

Produced via immunoSEQ multiplex PCR; TCRdb's table is partial and in-frame only. The table records more than 45,000 clones, roughly 94% of them present only once. A word on this clone: The target antigen is unknown.

V usage is TRBV6-6 and J usage is TRBJ2-7; the D is unclear. Specimen: CD4+ or CD8+ T cells sorted from blood, collected in a trial of the OX40 agonist ivuxolimab. The TCR originated in an adult with an advanced solid tumor such as melanoma, head and neck, liver or kidney cancer. The CDR3 DNA is TGTGCCAGCAGTTACGCGAGCCTCAGCGCCTACGAGCAGTACTTC. Translation gives CASSYASLSAYEQYF.